This T cell receptor beta chain was retrieved from a study of OX40 agonist ivuxolimab in advanced cancers. This CDR3 comprises 13 residues. CDR1 and CDR2 from the germline V gene are SGHTA and FQGNSA. Trimming pared 6 bases from V and 2 bases from J, leaving 11 bases between. Data came from immunoSEQ multiplex PCR; TCRdb stores just in-frame clones and leaves some out. The table lists 50,000 or so clones, around 90% of them singletons, with roughly 3% in the top ten. Sequencing was performed on CD4+ or CD8+ T cells sorted from blood, taken in a trial of the OX40 agonist ivuxolimab. The chain employs TRBV7-2 and TRBJ2-7; D is possibly TRBD1 (5 bases). The sequence derives from an adult with an advanced solid tumor such as melanoma, head and neck, liver or kidney cancer. The CDR3 region is CASRGDSTYEQYF. The CDR3 DNA reads as TGTGCCAGCAGGGGCGACAGTACCTACGAGCAGTACTTC.